This T cell receptor (beta chain) was sequenced for a study of T cell changes during pregnancy in multiple sclerosis. Germline V lookup: CDR1 SGHNT, CDR2 YYREEE (reference sequence). The CDR3 is 19 amino acids. Trimming removed 3 bases from V and 3 bases from J, with 22 bases in between. Some clones are missing from TCRdb's copy, which holds only in-frame ones; the method was immunoSEQ multiplex PCR. The sample holds about 45,000 clones, around 93% seen once. The receptor was derived from a female donor with multiple sclerosis, enrolled in a pregnancy study. This specimen consisted of CD8+ T cells from peripheral blood mononuclear cells, obtained in the second trimester of pregnancy. This chain joins TRBV5-4 and TRBJ1-6; perhaps TRBD1 as D (5 bases). The CDR3 loop reads CASSSYRSSPHLYNSPLHF. CDR3 coding DNA: TGTGCCAGCAGCTCCTACAGGTCAAGTCCCCACCTCTATAATTCACCCCTCCACTTT. The whole variable domain, remainder taken from reference TRBV5-4 and TRBJ1-6, is ETGVTQSPTHLIKTRGQQVTLRCSSQSGHNTVSWYQQALGQGPQFIFQYYREEENGRGNFPPRFSGLQFPNYSSELNVNALELDDSALYLCASSSYRSSPHLYNSPLHFGNGTRLTVT.